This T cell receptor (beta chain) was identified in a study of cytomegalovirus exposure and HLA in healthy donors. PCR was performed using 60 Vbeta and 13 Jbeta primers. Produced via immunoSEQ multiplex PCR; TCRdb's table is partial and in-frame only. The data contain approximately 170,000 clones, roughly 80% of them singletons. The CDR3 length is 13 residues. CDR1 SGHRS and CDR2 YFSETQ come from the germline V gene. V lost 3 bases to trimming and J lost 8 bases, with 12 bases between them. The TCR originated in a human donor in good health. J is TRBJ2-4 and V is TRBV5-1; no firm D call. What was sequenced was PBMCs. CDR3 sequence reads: CASSYEVADIQYF. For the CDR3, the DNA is TGCGCCAGCAGCTACGAAGTTGCAGACATTCAGTACTTC.